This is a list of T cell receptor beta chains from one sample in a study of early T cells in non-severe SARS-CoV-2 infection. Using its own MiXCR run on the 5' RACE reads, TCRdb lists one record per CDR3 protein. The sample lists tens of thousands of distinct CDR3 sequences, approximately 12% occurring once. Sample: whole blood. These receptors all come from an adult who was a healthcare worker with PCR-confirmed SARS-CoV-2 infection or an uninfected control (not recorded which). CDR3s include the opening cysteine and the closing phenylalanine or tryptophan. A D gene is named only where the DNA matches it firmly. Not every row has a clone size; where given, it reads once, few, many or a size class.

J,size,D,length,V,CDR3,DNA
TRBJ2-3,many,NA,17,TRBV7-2,CASSPTGSDPSTDTQYF,TGTGCCAGCAGCCCCACAGGGTCGGACCCTAGCACAGATACGCAGTATTTT
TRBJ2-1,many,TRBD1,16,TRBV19,CASSKDRGTSYNEQFF,TGTGCCAGTAGTAAGGACAGGGGGACCTCCTACAATGAGCAGTTCTTC
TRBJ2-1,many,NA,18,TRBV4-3,CASSQDLWWRRGYNEQFF,TGCGCCAGCAGCCAAGATCTCTGGTGGAGGAGGGGGTACAATGAGCAGTTCTTC
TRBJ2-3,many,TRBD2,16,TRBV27,CASSLTPAGGPDTQYF,TGTGCCAGCAGTTTAACCCCAGCGGGAGGGCCAGATACGCAGTATTTT
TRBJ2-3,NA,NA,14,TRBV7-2,CASSSPNVPNTQYF,TGTGCCAGCAGCTCGCCAAATGTACCTAATACGCAGTATTTT
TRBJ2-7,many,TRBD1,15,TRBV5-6,CASSPGQAGIYEQYF,TGTGCCAGCAGTCCCGGACAGGCCGGGATCTACGAGCAGTACTTC
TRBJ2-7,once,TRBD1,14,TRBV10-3,CAIRQGQGGNEQYF,TGTGCCATCAGGCAGGGACAGGGAGGTAACGAGCAGTACTTC
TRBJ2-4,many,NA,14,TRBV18,CASSPGLTQNIQYF,TGTGCCAGCTCACCTGGACTGACCCAAAACATTCAGTACTTC
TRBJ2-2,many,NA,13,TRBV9,CASSGRLAGELFF,TGTGCCAGCAGCGGGCGGCTGGCCGGGGAGCTGTTTTTT
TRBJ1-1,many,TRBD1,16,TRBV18,CASSLRTGEYHTEAFF,TGTGCCAGCTCACTTCGGACAGGGGAATACCACACTGAAGCTTTCTTT
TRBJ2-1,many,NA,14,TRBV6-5,CASSYIGGYNEQFF,TGTGCCAGCAGTTACATTGGAGGGTACAATGAGCAGTTCTTC
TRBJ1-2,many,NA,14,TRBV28,CASSTDQGSYGYTF,TGTGCCAGCAGTACCGATCAGGGCTCCTATGGCTACACCTTC
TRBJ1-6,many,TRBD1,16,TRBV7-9,CASSSPGTGFNSPLHF,TGTGCCAGCAGCTCACCCGGGACAGGGTTTAATTCACCCCTCCACTTT
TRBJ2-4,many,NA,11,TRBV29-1,CSALWGNIQYF,TGCAGCGCCTTATGGGGAAACATTCAGTACTTC
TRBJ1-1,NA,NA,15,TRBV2,CASSDDNVGVSEAFF,TGTGCCAGCAGTGACGACAATGTAGGTGTCTCTGAAGCTTTCTTT
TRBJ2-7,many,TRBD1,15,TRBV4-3,CASSQDTAGGYEQYF,TGCGCCAGCAGCCAAGATACGGCAGGGGGCTACGAGCAGTACTTC
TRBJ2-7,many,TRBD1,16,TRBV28,CASSLWGTGGSYEQYF,TGTGCCAGCAGTTTATGGGGTACAGGGGGGTCCTACGAGCAGTACTTC
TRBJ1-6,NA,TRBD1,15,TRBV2,CASILHWDSGSPLHF,TGTGCCAGCATTCTCCATTGGGACAGCGGTTCACCCCTCCACTTT
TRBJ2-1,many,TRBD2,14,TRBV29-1,CSVDLLAGRLPQFF,TGCAGCGTTGATCTCCTAGCGGGGCGTCTTCCGCAGTTCTTC
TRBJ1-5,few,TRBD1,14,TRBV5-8,CASSAGTGHQPQHF,TGTGCCAGCAGCGCGGGGACAGGGCATCAGCCCCAGCATTTT